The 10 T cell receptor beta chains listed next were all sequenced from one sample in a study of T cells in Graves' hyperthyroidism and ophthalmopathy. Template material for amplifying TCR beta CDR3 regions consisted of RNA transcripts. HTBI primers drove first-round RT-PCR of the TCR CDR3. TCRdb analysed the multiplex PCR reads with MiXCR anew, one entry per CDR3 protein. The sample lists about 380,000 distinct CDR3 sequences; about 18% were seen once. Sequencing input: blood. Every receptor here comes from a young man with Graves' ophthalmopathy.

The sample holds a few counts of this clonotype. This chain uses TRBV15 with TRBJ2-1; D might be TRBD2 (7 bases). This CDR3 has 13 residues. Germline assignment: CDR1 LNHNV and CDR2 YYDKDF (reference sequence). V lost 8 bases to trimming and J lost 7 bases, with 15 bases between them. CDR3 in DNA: TGTGCCACCGAACGGGGGGCCGGGAATGAGCAGTTCTTC. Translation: CATERGAGNEQFF. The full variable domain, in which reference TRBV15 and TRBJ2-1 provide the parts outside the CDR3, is DAMVIQNPRYQVTQFGKPVTLSCSQTLNHNVMYWYQQKSSQAPKLLFHYYDKDFNNEADTPDNFQSRRPNTSFCFLDIRSPGLGDTAMYLCATERGAGNEQFFGPGTRLTVL.

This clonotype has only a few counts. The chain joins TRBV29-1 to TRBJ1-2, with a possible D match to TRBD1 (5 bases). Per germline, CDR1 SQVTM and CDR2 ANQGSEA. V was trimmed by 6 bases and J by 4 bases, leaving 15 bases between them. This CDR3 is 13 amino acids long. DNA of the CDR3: TGCAGCGTCGGGGACCTGGGGGGCTATGGCTACACCTTC. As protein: CSVGDLGGYGYTF. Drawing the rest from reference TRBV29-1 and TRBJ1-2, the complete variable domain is SAVISQKPSRDICQRGTSLTIQCQVDSQVTMMFWYRQQPGQSLTLIATANQGSEATYESGFVIDKFPISRPNLTFSTLTVSNMSPEDSSIYLCSVGDLGGYGYTFGSGTRLTVV.

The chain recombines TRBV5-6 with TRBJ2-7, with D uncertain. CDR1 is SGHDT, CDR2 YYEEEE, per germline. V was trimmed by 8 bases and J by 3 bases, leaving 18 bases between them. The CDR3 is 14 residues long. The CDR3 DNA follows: TGTGCCAGTAGTATGGCCATGACCAGCTACGAGCAGTACTTC. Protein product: CASSMAMTSYEQYF.

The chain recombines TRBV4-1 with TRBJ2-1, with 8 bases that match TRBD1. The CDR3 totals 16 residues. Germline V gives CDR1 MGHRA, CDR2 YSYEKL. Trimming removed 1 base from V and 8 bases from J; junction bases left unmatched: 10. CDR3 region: CASSQVPGQVIDEQFF. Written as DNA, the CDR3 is TGCGCCAGCAGCCAAGTACCGGGACAGGTTATCGATGAGCAGTTCTTC.

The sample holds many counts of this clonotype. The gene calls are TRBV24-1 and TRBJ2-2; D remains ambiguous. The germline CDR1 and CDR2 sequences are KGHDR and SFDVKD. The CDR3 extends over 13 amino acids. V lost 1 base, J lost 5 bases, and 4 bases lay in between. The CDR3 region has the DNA TGTGCCACCAGTGATTTAGCAACCGGGGAGCTGTTTTTT. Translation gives CATSDLATGELFF.

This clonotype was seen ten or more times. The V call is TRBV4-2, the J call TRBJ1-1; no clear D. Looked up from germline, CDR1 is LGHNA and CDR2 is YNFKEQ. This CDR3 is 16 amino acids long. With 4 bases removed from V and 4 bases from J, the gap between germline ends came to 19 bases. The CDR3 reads CASSLGSGPPGTEAFF. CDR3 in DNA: TGTGCCAGCAGCCTCGGGTCTGGTCCCCCGGGCACTGAAGCTTTCTTT.

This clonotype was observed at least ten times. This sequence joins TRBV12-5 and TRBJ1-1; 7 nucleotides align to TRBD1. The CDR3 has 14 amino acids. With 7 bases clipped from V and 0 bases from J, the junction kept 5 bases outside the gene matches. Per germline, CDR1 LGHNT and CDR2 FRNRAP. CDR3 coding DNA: TGTGCTAGTGACTACAGGGGTGTGAACACTGAAGCTTTCTTT. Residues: CASDYRGVNTEAFF.

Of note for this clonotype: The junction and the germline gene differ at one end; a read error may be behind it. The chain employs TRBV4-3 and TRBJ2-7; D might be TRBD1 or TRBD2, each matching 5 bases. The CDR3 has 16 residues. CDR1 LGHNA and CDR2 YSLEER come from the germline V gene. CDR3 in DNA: TGCGCCAGCAGCCAATTAGGTGGAGACGGGACCTACGAGCGGTACTTC. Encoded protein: CASSQLGGDGTYERYF.

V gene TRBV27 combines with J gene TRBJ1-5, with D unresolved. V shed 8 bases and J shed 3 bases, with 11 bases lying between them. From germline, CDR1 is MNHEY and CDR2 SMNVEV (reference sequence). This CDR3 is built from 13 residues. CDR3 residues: CASHHAANQPQHF. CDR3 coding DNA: TGTGCCAGCCACCACGCGGCCAATCAGCCCCAGCATTTT.

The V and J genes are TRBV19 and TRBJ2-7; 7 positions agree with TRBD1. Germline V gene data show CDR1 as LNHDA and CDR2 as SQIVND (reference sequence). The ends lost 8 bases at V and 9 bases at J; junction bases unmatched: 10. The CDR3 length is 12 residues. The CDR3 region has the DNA TGTGCCAGTTCTTACTCGACAGGGCGGCAGTACTTC. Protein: CASSYSTGRQYF.